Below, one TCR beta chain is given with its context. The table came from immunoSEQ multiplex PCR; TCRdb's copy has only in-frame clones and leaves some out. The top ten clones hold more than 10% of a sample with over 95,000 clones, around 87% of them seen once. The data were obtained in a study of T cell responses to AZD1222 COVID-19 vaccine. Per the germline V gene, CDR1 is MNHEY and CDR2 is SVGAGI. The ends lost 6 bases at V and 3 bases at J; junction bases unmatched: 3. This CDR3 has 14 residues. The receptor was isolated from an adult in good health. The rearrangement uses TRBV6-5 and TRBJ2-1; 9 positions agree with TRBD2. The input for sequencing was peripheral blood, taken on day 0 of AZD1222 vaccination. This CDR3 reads CASSISGGYNEQFF. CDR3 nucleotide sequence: TGTGCCAGCAGCATTAGCGGGGGCTACAATGAGCAGTTCTTC.